These 18 T cell receptor beta chains originate from one sample sequenced in a study of shared clonotypes between healthy human individuals. Data came from immunoSEQ multiplex PCR; TCRdb stores just in-frame clones and leaves some out. The sample contains about 2 million clones, 85% to 95% of which appear only once. Naive CD8 populations comprised CD45RO-negative cells positively selected for CCR7, excluding terminally differentiated effector memory CD45RA+ cells. Sequencing used naive CD8+ T cells sorted from blood. The receptors were gathered from a young man in good health.

The J gene is TRBJ1-4, the V gene TRBV19; a weak D match, TRBD1 (6 bases). Trimming shortened V by 6 bases and J by 7 bases, and 18 bases separated the two germline ends. CDR3 length equals 15 residues. Germline CDR1 is LNHDA and CDR2 is SQIVND (reference sequence). CDR3 sequence reads: CASSAVGASGEKLFF. CDR3 nucleotides: TGTGCCAGTAGCGCTGTGGGGGCCTCGGGTGAAAAACTGTTTTTT.

The CDR3 spells CASTSGGDTDTQYF. CDR3 DNA sequence: TGTGCCAGCACTTCCGGGGGAGACACAGATACGCAGTATTTT. The chain recombines TRBV28 with TRBJ2-3; D may be TRBD2 (6 bases). The CDR3 has 14 residues. The germline CDR1 and CDR2 sequences are MDHEN and SYDVKM. Trimming cost V 7 bases and J 2 bases, with 13 bases left between them.

This rearrangement joins TRBV6-5 to TRBJ2-2; maybe TRBD1 (6 bases). Trimming took 6 bases from V and 6 from J, leaving 14 bases between them. This CDR3 spans 14 amino acids. Germline V gene sequence: CDR1 MNHEY, CDR2 SVGAGI. Here the CDR3 reads CASRVQGEAGELFF. The CDR3 DNA sequence: TGTGCCAGCAGAGTACAGGGTGAAGCCGGGGAGCTGTTTTTT.

This rearrangement joins TRBV4-1 to TRBJ2-7; perhaps D is TRBD1 or TRBD2 (7 bases each). Per germline, CDR1 MGHRA and CDR2 YSYEKL. Trimming took off 5 bases at V and 3 bases at J, with 11 bases between the two ends. The CDR3 totals 13 residues. The CDR3: CASSAGDSYEQYF. CDR3 nucleotides: TGCGCCAGCAGCGCGGGGGACAGCTACGAGCAGTACTTC.

The V call is TRBV11-2, the J call TRBJ2-7; tentatively, D is TRBD1 or TRBD2 (5 bases each). The CDR3 consists of 14 residues. Germline V gene lookup returns CDR1 SGHAT and CDR2 FQNNGV. Deletions cut 4 bases from V and 5 bases from J, with 15 bases between. CDR3 in DNA: TGTGCCAGCAGCTCGGACGGGACGGAGAACGAGCAGTACTTC. Translated, it gives CASSSDGTENEQYF.

The V and J genes are TRBV13 and TRBJ1-2; 8 nucleotides match TRBD1. Germline V CDR1 and CDR2: PRHDT, FYEKMQ (reference sequence). Trimming took 5 bases from V and 8 from J; bases not matched to a gene: 7. CDR3 length: 13 residues. CDR3 DNA sequence: TGTGCCAGCAGCGTGGGACAGGCAACGGGCTACACCTTC. It encodes CASSVGQATGYTF.

The chain employs TRBV2 and TRBJ1-4; a weak D match, TRBD1 (6 bases). This CDR3 contains 16 residues. CDR1 is SNHLY, CDR2 FYNNEI, per germline. With 6 bases removed from V and 8 bases from J, the gap between germline ends came to 22 bases. The CDR3 protein is CASRNPRGPRGEKLFF. Written as DNA, the CDR3 is TGTGCCAGCAGGAACCCACGGGGCCCGAGGGGGGAAAAACTGTTTTTT.

V usage is TRBV4-1 and J usage is TRBJ2-2; 11 bases align to TRBD1. V dropped 1 base and J dropped 4; count of bases not matched to a gene: 8. The CDR3 totals 18 residues. CDR1 MGHRA and CDR2 YSYEKL come from the germline V gene. The CDR3 coding sequence is TGCGCCAGCAGCCAAGGCGGACAGGGGGCGAAGCTCACCGGGGAGCTGTTTTTT. It specifies CASSQGGQGAKLTGELFF.

This chain's CDR3 is CASSSWTSGIYNEQFF. The CDR3 DNA reads TGTGCCAGCAGCTCATGGACTAGCGGGATCTACAATGAGCAGTTCTTC. The chain couples TRBV5-6 to TRBJ2-1, with 12 bases lining up with TRBD2. This CDR3 spans 16 amino acids. V shed 3 bases, J shed 3 bases, and the junction held 4 bases outside the gene matches. Germline CDR1 is SGHDT and CDR2 is YYEEEE.

This chain uses TRBV28 with TRBJ2-3; D perhaps matches TRBD2 (6 bases). Germline V gene data show CDR1 as MDHEN and CDR2 as SYDVKM. The V gene lost 3 bases and the J gene lost 5 bases, with 12 bases spanning the gap. The CDR3 length is 14 residues. The CDR3 nucleotides read TGTGCCAGCAGTTTGCGGGGCGGGGTAGATACGCAGTATTTT. Protein product: CASSLRGGVDTQYF. Full variable domain (rest looked up from reference TRBV28 and TRBJ2-3): DVKVTQSSRYLVKRTGEKVFLECVQDMDHENMFWYRQDPGLGLRLIYFSYDVKMKEKGDIPEGYSVSREKKERFSLILESASTNQTSMYLCASSLRGGVDTQYFGPGTRLTVL.

About this clone itself: The same CDR3 arises from other DNA sequences in this sample as well. In nucleotides, the CDR3 is TGCGCCAGCAGCCAAGGACAGGGCGGGGAGACCCAGTACTTC. This gives the protein CASSQGQGGETQYF. J is TRBJ2-5 and V is TRBV4-1; 7 nucleotides align to TRBD1. The germline V gene encodes CDR1 MGHRA and CDR2 YSYEKL. This CDR3 has 14 residues. The junction had 4 bases not matched to a gene; V was cut back by 1 base and J by 5 bases.

This rearrangement joins TRBV6-6 to TRBJ2-1; D is ambiguous. Germline loops: CDR1 MNHNY, CDR2 SVGAGI (reference sequence). CDR3 length equals 14 residues. V dropped 0 bases and J dropped 8 bases, with 11 bases sitting between them. CDR3 nucleotide sequence: TGTGCCAGCAGTTACTCGGGCTCTGGGGATGAGCAGTTCTTC. Amino acid sequence: CASSYSGSGDEQFF.

This chain uses TRBV4-1 with TRBJ2-7; weak D call: TRBD1 (6 bases). Trimming removed 1 base from V and 4 bases from J, with 20 bases in between. This CDR3 has 17 residues. Germline values: CDR1 MGHRA, CDR2 YSYEKL. CDR3 DNA: TGCGCCAGCAGCCAAGGTGAACAGGGTGTGGCAAAGTACGAGCAGTACTTC. Translation: CASSQGEQGVAKYEQYF.

The chain uses TRBV27 and TRBJ1-1; D is unclear. This CDR3 contains 14 residues. Germline assignment: CDR1 MNHEY and CDR2 SMNVEV (reference sequence). Trimming removed 6 bases at V and 0 bases at J, with 11 bases between. CDR3 in amino acids: CASSPLPVNTEAFF. In nucleotides, the CDR3 is TGTGCCAGCAGCCCCCTCCCCGTGAACACTGAAGCTTTCTTT.

The chain is built from TRBV13 and TRBJ1-1; TRBD1 is a possible D gene (5 bases). The CDR3 sequence is 13 residues long. Germline V lookup: CDR1 PRHDT, CDR2 FYEKMQ (reference sequence). The V gene lost 5 bases and the J gene lost 0 bases, with 7 bases spanning the gap. The CDR3 nucleotides read TGTGCCAGCAGCGGGACCTTGAACACTGAAGCTTTCTTT. This translates into CASSGTLNTEAFF. Using reference TRBV13 and TRBJ1-1 for the parts outside the CDR3, the full variable domain is AAGVIQSPRHLIKEKRETATLKCYPIPRHDTVYWYQQGPGQDPQFLISFYEKMQSDKGSIPDRFSAQQFSDYHSELNMSSLELGDSALYFCASSGTLNTEAFFGQGTRLTVV.

The chain couples TRBV28 to TRBJ1-5; no clear D. Trimming removed 1 base from V and 4 bases from J, with 17 bases in between. Germline CDR1 MDHEN, CDR2 SYDVKM. The CDR3 covers 17 residues. CDR3 protein: CASSLFPEPSENQPQHF. CDR3 in DNA: TGTGCCAGCAGTTTATTTCCCGAACCCTCAGAGAATCAGCCCCAGCATTTT.

The CDR3 sequence is CASSPERINEKLFF. The DNA for the CDR3 is TGTGCCAGCAGCCCCGAACGGATTAATGAAAAACTGTTTTTT. This chain connects TRBV9 to TRBJ1-4; no clear D gene. The V and J ends lost 4 bases and 4 bases respectively, with 11 bases between them. CDR1 and CDR2 (germline): SGDLS, YYNGEE. The CDR3 has 14 amino acids.

The J gene is TRBJ1-6, the V gene TRBV7-6, with D unresolved. The CDR3 is 14 amino acids. CDR1 is SGHVS, CDR2 FNYEAQ, per germline. Trimming stripped 5 bases from V and 8 bases from J, with 13 bases between. The CDR3, as DNA: TGTGCCAGCAGCCAAACCGGAGGCGATTCACCCCTCCACTTT. Its protein is CASSQTGGDSPLHF.